The entry below gives a single T cell receptor (beta chain) sequence along with its context. V was pared by 4 bases and J by 3 bases, with 4 bases of the junction left unmatched. This CDR3 region has 15 residues. Germline V gene data show CDR1 as SGHTA and CDR2 as FQGNSA. The data originate from a study of T cell responses to AZD1222 COVID-19 vaccine. Measured with immunoSEQ multiplex PCR; TCRdb has only the in-frame clones, and not every one. The sample has roughly 180,000 clones, just over 85% seen once; the top ten hold roughly 0.5%. The V and J genes are TRBV7-2 and TRBJ2-3; 10 nucleotides line up with TRBD2. This clonotype originated in an adult in good health. The source material was peripheral blood, sampled on day 0 of AZD1222 vaccination. As DNA, the CDR3 is TGTGCCAGCAGCTATACTAGCGGGGCGACAGATACGCAGTATTTT. This encodes CASSYTSGATDTQYF.